These T cell receptor beta chains were read from a single sample in a study of blood T cells in healthy people across ages. Via MiXCR, TCRdb re-called the 5' RACE reads, giving one row per CDR3 protein. This sample yields hundreds of thousands of distinct CDR3 sequences, of which about 32% are seen a single time; 15% belongs to the top ten. Input material: blood. The receptors come from a woman older than 75 in good health. CDR3s include the opening cysteine and the closing phenylalanine or tryptophan.

v_gene: TRBV7-9; CDR3aa: CASSHQGTNTEAFF
v_gene: TRBV9; CDR3aa: CASSVGRVDYTF
v_gene: TRBV5-1; CDR3aa: CASSRDRGSYNEQYF
v_gene: TRBV20-1; CDR3aa: CSARFTGGYNTEAFF
v_gene: TRBV6-2/TRBV6-3; CDR3aa: CASSNSGANVLTF
v_gene: TRBV30; CDR3aa: CAWSGIKNSPLHF
v_gene: TRBV3-1; CDR3aa: CASSQGSASGEAFF
v_gene: TRBV7-2; CDR3aa: CASSLRSGGSGNTIYF
v_gene: TRBV11-2; CDR3aa: CASSLGPGQGALPYGYTF
v_gene: TRBV5-6; CDR3aa: CASSLHRMEKLFF
v_gene: TRBV25-1; CDR3aa: CASGRGVNTDTQYF
v_gene: TRBV7-9; CDR3aa: CASSLGGLADYEQYF
v_gene: TRBV19; CDR3aa: CASSIVEFSNQPQHF
v_gene: TRBV20-1; CDR3aa: CSASGGLGRYEQYF
v_gene: TRBV2; CDR3aa: CASSLSPRGQEPQHF
v_gene: TRBV20-1; CDR3aa: CSARDWRTGNFIGYTF
v_gene: TRBV28; CDR3aa: CASSNPRGVGTGELFF
v_gene: TRBV18; CDR3aa: CASSPPDFSYEQYF
v_gene: TRBV9; CDR3aa: CASSVDRSSSYNEQFF
v_gene: TRBV7-3; CDR3aa: CASSVGLAGGPNTGELFF
v_gene: TRBV20-1; CDR3aa: CSASPWKNTEAFF
v_gene: TRBV7-2; CDR3aa: CASSLVTGGNQPQHF
v_gene: TRBV4-2; CDR3aa: CASSQAGTYGNNEQFF
v_gene: TRBV20-1; CDR3aa: CSARGYGGRPPSYEQYF
v_gene: TRBV6-1; CDR3aa: CASSEVWGRDTEAFF
v_gene: TRBV6-5; CDR3aa: CASSRDTRETQYF
v_gene: TRBV5-1; CDR3aa: CASSLELLYNEQFF
v_gene: TRBV25-1; CDR3aa: CASSPGRRYGYTF
v_gene: TRBV18; CDR3aa: CASSPNGGGLQETQYF